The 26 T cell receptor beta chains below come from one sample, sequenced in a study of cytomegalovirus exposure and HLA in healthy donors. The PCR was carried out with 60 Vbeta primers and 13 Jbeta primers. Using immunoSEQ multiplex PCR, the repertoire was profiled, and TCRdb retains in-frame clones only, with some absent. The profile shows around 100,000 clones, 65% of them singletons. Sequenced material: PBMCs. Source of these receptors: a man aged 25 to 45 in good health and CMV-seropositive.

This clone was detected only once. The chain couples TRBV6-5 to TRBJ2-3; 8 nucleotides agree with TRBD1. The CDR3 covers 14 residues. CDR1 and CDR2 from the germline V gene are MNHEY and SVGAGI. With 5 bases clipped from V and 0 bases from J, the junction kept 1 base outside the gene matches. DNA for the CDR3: TGTGCCAGCAGTCGACAGGGGAGCACAGATACGCAGTATTTT. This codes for CASSRQGSTDTQYF.

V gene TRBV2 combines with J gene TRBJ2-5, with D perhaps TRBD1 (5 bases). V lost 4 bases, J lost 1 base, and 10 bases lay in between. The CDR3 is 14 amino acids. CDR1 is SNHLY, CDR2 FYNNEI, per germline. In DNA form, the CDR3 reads TGTGCCAGCAGTGTGGGGCAGACCCAAGAGACCCAGTACTTC. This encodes CASSVGQTQETQYF.

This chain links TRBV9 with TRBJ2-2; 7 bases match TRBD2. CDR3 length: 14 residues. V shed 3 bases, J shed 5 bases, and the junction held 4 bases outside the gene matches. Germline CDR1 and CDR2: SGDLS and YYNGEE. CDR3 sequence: CASSAGLRTGELFF. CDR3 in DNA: TGTGCCAGCAGCGCGGGACTACGAACCGGGGAGCTGTTTTTT. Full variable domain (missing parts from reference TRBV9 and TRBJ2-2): DSGVTQTPKHLITATGQRVTLRCSPRSGDLSVYWYQQSLDQGLQFLIQYYNGEERAKGNILERFSAQQFPDLHSELNLSSLELGDSALYFCASSAGLRTGELFFGEGSRLTVL.

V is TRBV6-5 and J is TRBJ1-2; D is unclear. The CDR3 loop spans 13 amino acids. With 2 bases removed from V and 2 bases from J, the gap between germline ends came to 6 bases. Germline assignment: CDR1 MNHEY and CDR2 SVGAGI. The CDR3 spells CASSYEENYGYTF. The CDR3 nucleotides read TGTGCCAGCAGTTACGAGGAGAACTATGGCTACACCTTC.

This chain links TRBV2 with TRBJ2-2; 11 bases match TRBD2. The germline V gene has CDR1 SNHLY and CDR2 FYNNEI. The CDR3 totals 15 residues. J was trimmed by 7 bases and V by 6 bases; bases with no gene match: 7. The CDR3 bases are TGTGCCAGCAGCCCCATAGCGGGGGGGCGCGGGGAGCTGTTTTTT. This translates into CASSPIAGGRGELFF.

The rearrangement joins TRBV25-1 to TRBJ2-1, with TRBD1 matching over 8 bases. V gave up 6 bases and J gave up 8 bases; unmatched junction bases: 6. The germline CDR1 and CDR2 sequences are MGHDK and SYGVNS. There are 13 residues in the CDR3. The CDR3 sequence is CASRQGVGYEQFF. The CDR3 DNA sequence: TGTGCCAGCAGACAGGGGGTCGGTTATGAGCAGTTCTTC.

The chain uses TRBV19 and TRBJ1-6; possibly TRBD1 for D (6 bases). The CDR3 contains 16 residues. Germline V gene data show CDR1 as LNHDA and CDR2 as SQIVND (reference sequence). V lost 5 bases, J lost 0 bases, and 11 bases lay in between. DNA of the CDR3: TGTGCCAGTAGTGGCGACAGGAGCTCCTATAATTCACCCCTCCACTTT. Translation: CASSGDRSSYNSPLHF.

CDR3 region: CASSLGDRFQETQYF. CDR3 nucleotide sequence: TGTGCCAGCAGCTTAGGGGACAGGTTTCAAGAGACCCAGTACTTC. The chain carries TRBV11-2 and TRBJ2-5; 8 bases fit TRBD1. V lost 1 base and J lost 2; bases outside the gene matches: 3. The germline V gene has CDR1 SGHAT and CDR2 FQNNGV. The CDR3 length is 15 residues.

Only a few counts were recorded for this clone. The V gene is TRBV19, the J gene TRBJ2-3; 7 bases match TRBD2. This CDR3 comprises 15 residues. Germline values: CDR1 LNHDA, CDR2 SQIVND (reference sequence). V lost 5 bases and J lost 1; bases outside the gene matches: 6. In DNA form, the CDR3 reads TGTGCCAGTAGTCAGAGCGGGGAACGCACAGATACGCAGTATTTT. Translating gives CASSQSGERTDTQYF.

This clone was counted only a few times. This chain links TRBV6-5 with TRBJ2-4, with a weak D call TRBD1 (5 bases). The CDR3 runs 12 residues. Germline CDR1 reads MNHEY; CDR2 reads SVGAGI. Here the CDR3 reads CAVGALRNIQYF. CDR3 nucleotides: TGTGCAGTAGGGGCGCTAAGAAACATTCAGTACTTC.

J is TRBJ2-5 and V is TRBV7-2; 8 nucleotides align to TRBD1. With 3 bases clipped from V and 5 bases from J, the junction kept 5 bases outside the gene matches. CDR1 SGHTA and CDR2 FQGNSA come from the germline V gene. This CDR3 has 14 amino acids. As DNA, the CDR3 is TGTGCCAGCAGCTTTAGGACAGGGTGGGAGACCCAGTACTTC. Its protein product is CASSFRTGWETQYF.

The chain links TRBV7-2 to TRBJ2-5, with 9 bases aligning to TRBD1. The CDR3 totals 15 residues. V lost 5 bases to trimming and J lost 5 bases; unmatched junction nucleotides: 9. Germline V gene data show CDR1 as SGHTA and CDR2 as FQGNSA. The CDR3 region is CASSPQGAEWETQYF. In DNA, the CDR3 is TGTGCCAGCAGCCCACAGGGGGCAGAGTGGGAGACCCAGTACTTC.

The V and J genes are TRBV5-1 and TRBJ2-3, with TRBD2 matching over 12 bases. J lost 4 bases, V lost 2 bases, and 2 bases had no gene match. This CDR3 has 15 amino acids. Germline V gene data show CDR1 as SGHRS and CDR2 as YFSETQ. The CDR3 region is CASSFLAGGADTQYF. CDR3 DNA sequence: TGCGCCAGCAGCTTCCTAGCGGGGGGGGCAGATACGCAGTATTTT.

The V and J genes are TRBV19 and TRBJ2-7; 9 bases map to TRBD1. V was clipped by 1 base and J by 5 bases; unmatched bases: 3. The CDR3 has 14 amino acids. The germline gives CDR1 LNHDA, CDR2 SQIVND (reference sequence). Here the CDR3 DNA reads TGTGCCAGTAGTATAGGGGACAGGGTCCACGAGCAGTACTTC. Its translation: CASSIGDRVHEQYF. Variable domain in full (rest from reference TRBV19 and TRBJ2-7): DGGITQSPKYLFRKEGQNVTLSCEQNLNHDAMYWYRQDPGQGLRLIYYSQIVNDFQKGDIAEGYSVSREKKESFPLTVTSAQKNPTAFYLCASSIGDRVHEQYFGPGTRLTVT.

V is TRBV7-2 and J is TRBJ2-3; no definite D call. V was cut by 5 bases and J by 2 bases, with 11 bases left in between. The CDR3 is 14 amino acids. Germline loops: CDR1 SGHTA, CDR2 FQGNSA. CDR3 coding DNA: TGTGCCAGCAGCCCTGGGCTTACCACAGATACGCAGTATTTT. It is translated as CASSPGLTTDTQYF.

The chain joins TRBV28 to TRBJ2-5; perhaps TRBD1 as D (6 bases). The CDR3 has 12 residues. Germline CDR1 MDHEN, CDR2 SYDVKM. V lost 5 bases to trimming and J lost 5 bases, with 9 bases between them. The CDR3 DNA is TGTGCCAGCAGTACAGGGTCGGAGACCCAGTACTTC. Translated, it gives CASSTGSETQYF.

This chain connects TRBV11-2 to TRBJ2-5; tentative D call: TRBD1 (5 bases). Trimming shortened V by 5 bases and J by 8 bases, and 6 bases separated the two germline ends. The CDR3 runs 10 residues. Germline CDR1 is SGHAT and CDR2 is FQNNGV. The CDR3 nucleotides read TGTGCCAGCAGCACAGGAACCCAGTACTTC. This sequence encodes CASSTGTQYF.

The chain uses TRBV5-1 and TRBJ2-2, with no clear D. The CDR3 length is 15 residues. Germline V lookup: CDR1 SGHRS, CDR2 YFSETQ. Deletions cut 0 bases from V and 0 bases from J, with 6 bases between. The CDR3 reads CASSLDGSNTGELFF. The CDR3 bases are TGCGCCAGCAGCTTGGACGGGTCGAACACCGGGGAGCTGTTTTTT.

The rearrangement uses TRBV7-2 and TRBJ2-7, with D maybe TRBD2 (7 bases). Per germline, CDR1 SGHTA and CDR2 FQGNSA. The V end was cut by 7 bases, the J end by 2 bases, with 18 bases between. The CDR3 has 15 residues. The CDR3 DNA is TGTGCCAGCAACAAACAGGGACTACCAACCTACGAGCAGTACTTC. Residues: CASNKQGLPTYEQYF.

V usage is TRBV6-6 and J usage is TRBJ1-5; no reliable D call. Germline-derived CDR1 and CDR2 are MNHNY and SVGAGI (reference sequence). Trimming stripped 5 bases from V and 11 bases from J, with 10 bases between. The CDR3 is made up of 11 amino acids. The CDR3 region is CASSNEGAQHF. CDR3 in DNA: TGTGCCAGCAGTAACGAGGGAGCCCAGCATTTT.

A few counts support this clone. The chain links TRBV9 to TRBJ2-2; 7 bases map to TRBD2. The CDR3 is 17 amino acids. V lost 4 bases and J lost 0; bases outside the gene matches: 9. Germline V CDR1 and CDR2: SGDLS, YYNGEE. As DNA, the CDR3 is TGTGCCAGCAGCTCTAGCATAGCGGGTTCGAACACCGGGGAGCTGTTTTTT. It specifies CASSSSIAGSNTGELFF.

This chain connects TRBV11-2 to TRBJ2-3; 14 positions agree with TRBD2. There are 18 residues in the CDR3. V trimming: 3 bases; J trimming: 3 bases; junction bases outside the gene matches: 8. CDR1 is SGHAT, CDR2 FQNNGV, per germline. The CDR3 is CASSFSWTSGGPTDTQYF. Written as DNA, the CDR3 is TGTGCCAGCAGCTTCTCCTGGACTAGCGGGGGGCCGACAGATACGCAGTATTTT.

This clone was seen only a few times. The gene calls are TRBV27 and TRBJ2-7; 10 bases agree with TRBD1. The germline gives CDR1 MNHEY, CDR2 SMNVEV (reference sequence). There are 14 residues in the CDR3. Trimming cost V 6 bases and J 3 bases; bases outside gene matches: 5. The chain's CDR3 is CASRDRDRGYEQYF. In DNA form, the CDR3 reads TGTGCCAGCAGAGACCGGGACAGGGGCTACGAGCAGTACTTC.

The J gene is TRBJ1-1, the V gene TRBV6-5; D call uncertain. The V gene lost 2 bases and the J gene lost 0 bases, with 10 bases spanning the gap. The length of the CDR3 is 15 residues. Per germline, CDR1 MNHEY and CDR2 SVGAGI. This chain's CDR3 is CASSYGGKLNTEAFF. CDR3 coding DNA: TGTGCCAGCAGTTACGGCGGGAAGCTGAACACTGAAGCTTTCTTT.

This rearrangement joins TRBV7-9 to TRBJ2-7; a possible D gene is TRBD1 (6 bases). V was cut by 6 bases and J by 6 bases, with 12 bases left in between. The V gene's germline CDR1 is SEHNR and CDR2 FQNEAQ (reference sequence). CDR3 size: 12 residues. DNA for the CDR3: TGTGCCAGCAGTCCACAGGGTGGCGAGCAGTACTTC. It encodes CASSPQGGEQYF.

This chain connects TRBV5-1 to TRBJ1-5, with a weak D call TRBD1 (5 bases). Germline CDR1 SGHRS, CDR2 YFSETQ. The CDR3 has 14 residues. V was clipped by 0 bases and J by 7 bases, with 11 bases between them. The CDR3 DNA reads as TGCGCCAGCAGCTTGGAAGGGGATCGCCAGCCCCAGCATTTT. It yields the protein CASSLEGDRQPQHF.